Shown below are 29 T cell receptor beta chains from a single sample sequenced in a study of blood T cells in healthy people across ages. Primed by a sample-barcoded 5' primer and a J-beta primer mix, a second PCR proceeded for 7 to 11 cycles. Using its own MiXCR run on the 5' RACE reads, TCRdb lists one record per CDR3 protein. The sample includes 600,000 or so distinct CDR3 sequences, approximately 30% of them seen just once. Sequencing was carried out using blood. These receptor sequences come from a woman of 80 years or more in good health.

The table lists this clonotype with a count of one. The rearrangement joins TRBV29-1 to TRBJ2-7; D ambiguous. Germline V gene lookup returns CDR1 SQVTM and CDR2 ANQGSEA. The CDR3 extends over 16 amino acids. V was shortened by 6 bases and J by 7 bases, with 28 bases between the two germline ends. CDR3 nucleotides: TGCAGCGTCGCTCTCTTTAGTGAGAGCTCCTACAATGAGCAGTACTTC. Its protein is CSVALFSESSYNEQYF.

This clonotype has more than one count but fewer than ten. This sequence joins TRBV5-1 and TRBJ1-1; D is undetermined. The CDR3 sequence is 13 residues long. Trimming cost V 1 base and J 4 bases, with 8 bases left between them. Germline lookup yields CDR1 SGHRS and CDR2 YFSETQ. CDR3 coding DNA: TGCGCCAGCAGCTTGTTGCAGGCCACTGAAGCTTTCTTT. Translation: CASSLLQATEAFF.

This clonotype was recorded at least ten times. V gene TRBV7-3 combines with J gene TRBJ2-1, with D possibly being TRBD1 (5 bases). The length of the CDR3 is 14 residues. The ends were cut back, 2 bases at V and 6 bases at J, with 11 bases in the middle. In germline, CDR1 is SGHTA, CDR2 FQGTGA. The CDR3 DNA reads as TGTGCCAGCAGCTTAGGGGCAGAACGCAATGAGCAGTTCTTC. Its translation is CASSLGAERNEQFF.

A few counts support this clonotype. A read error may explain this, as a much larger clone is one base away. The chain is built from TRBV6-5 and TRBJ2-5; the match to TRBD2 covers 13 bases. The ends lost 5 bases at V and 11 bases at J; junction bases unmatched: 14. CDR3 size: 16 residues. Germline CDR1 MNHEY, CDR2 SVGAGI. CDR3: CASSPSTSGGRDEQYF. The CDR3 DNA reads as TGTGCCAGCAGTCCTTCGACTAGCGGGGGGCGGGATGAGCAGTACTTC.

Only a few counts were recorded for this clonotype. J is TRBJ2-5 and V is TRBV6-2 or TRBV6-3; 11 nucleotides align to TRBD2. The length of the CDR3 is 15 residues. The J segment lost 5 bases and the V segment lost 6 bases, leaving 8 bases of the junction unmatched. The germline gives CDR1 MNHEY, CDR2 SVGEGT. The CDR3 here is CASSALRTSGETQYF. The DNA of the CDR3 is TGTGCCAGCAGCGCCCTTCGGACTAGCGGGGAGACCCAGTACTTC.

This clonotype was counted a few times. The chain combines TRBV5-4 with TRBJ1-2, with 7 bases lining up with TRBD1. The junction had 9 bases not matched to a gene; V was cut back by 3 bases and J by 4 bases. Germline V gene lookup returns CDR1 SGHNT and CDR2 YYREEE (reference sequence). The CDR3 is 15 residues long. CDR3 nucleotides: TGTGCCAGCAGCTCAAATCCGGGACAGCGCTATGGCTACACCTTC. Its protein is CASSSNPGQRYGYTF.

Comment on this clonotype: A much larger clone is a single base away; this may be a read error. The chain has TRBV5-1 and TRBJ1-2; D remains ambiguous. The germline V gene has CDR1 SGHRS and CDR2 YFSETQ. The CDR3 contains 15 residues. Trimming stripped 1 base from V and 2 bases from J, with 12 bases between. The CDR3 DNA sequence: TGCGCCAGCAGCTTGATTTCAGACATGAACTATGGCTACACCTTC. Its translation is CASSLISDMNYGYTF.

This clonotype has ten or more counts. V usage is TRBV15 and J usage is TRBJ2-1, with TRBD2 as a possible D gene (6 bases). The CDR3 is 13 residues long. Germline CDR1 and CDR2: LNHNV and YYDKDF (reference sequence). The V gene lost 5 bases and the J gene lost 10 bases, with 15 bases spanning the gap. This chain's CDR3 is CATSSSWAGEQFF. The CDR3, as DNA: TGTGCCACCAGCTCGTCCTGGGCGGGGGAGCAGTTCTTC.

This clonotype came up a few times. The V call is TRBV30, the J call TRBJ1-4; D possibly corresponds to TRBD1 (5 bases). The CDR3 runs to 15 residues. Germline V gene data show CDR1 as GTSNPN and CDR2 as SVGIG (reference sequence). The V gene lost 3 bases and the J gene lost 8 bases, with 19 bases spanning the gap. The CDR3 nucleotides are TGTGCCTGGAGAAAAGGCTCATCCAGGGCCGAAAAACTGTTTTTT. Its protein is CAWRKGSSRAEKLFF.

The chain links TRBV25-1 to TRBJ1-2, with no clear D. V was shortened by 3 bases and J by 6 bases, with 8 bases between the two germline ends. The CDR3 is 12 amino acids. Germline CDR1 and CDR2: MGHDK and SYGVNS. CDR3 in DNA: TGTGCCAGCAGTGAGGCAGTACATGGCTACACCTTC. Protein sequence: CASSEAVHGYTF.

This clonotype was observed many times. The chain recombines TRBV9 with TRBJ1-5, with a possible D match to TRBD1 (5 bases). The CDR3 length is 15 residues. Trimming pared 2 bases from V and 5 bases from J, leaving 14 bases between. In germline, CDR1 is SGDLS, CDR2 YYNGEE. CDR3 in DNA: TGTGCCAGCAGCGTGGGGACGAGGGGCGATCAGCCCCAGCATTTT. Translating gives CASSVGTRGDQPQHF. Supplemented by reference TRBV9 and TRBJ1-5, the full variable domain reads DSGVTQTPKHLITATGQRVTLRCSPRSGDLSVYWYQQSLDQGLQFLIQYYNGEERAKGNILERFSAQQFPDLHSELNLSSLELGDSALYFCASSVGTRGDQPQHFGDGTRLSIL.

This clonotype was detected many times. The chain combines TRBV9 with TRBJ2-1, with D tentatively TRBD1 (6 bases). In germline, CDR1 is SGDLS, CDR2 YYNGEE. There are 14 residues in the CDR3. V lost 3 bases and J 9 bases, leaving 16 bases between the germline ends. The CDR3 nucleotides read TGTGCCAGCAGCGCTTTACAGGGAGCTGGTGAGCAGTTCTTC. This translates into CASSALQGAGEQFF.

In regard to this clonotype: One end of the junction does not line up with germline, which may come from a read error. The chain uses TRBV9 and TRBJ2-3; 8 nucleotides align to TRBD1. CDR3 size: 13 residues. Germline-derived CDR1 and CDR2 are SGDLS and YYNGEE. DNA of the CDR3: TGTGCCAGCAGCGTGACAGGGACAGGTACGCAGTATTTT. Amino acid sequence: CASSVTGTGTQYF.

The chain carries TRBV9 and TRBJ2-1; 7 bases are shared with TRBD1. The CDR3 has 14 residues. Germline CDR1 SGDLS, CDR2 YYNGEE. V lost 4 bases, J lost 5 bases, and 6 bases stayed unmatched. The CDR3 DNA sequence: TGTGCCAGCAGCCTCGGGACAGCTAACAATGAGCAGTTCTTC. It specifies CASSLGTANNEQFF.

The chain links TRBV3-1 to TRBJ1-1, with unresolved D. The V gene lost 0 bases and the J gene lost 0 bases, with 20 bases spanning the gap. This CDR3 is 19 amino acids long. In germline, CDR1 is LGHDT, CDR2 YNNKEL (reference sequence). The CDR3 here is CASSQDPKHGQRMNTEAFF. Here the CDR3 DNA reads TGTGCCAGCAGCCAAGATCCAAAGCACGGTCAAAGAATGAACACTGAAGCTTTCTTT.

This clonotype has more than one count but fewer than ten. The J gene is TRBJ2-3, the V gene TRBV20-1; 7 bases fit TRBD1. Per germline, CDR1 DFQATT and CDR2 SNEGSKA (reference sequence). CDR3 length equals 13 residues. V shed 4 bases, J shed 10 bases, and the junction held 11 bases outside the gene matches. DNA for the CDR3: TGCAGTGCTAATCTCGACAGGGATGGATCGCAGTATTTT. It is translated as CSANLDRDGSQYF.

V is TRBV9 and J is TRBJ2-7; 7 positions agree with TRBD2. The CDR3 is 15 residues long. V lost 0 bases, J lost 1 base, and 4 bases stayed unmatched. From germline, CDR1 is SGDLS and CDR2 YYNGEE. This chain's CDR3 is CASSVGEGGSYEQYF. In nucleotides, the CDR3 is TGTGCCAGCAGCGTAGGGGAGGGAGGTTCCTACGAGCAGTACTTC. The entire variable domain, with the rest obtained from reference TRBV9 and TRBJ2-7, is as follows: DSGVTQTPKHLITATGQRVTLRCSPRSGDLSVYWYQQSLDQGLQFLIQYYNGEERAKGNILERFSAQQFPDLHSELNLSSLELGDSALYFCASSVGEGGSYEQYFGPGTRLTVT.

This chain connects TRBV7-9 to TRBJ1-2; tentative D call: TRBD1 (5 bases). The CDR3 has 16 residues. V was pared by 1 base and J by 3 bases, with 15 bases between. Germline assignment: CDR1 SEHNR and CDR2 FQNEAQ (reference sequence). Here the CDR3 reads CASSLEGRDLDYGYTF. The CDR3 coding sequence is TGTGCCAGCAGCTTAGAGGGTAGGGACCTGGACTATGGCTACACCTTC.

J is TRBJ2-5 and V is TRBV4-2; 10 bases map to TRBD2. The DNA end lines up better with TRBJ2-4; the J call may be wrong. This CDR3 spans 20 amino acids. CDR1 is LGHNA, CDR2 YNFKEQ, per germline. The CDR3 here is CASSQDPSFGASGGKNIQYF. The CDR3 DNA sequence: TGTGCCAGCAGCCAAGATCCTAGCTTTGGGGCTAGCGGGGGAAAAAACATTCAGTACTTC.

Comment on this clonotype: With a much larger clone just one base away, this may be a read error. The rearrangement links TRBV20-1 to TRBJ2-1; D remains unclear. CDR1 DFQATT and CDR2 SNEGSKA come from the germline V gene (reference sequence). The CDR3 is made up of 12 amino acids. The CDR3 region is CGARVRKNEQFF. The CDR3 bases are TGCGGTGCTAGAGTGAGGAAGAATGAGCAGTTCTTC.

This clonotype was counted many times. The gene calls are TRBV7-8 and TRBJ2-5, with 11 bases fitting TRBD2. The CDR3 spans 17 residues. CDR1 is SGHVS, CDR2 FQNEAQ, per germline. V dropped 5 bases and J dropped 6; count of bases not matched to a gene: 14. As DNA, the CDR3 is TGTGCCAGCAGCCCCCAGTTGCCGGGACTAGCGGTAAAGACCCAGTACTTC. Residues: CASSPQLPGLAVKTQYF. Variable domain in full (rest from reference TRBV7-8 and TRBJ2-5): GAGVSQSPRYKVAKRGQDVALRCDPISGHVSLFWYQQALGQGPEFLTYFQNEAQLDKSGLPSDRFFAERPEGSVSTLKIQRTQQEDSAVYLCASSPQLPGLAVKTQYFGPGTRLLVL.

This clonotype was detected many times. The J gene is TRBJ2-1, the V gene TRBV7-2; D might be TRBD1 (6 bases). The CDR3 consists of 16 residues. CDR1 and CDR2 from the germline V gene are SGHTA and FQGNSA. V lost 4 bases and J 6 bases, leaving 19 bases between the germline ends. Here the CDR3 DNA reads TGTGCCAGCAGCTCTCCAGGACAGAGGGCGGCCAATGAGCAGTTCTTC. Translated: CASSSPGQRAANEQFF.

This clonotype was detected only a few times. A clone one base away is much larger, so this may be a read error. The CDR3: CAGSLRNVGYTF. CDR3 coding DNA: TGTGCCGGCAGCCTTCGTAACGTTGGCTACACCTTC. This sequence joins TRBV12-3 or TRBV12-4 and TRBJ1-2; D call uncertain. This CDR3 spans 12 amino acids.

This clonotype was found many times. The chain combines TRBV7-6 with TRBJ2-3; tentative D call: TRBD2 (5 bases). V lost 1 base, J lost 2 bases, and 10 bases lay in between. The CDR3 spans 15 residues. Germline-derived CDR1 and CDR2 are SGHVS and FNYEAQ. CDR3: CASSLVGRPTDTQYF. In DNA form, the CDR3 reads TGTGCCAGCAGCTTAGTAGGGAGACCCACAGATACGCAGTATTTT.

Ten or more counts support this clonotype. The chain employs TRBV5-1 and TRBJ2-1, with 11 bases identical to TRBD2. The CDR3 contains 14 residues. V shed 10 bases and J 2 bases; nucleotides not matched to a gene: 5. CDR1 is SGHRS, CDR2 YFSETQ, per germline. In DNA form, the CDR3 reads TGCGCCTCCGATAGCGGGGGGGCCTACAATGAGCAGTTCTTC. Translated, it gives CASDSGGAYNEQFF. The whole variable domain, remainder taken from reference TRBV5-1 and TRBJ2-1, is KAGVTQTPRYLIKTRGQQVTLSCSPISGHRSVSWYQQTPGQGLQFLFEYFSETQRNKGNFPGRFSGRQFSNSRSEMNVSTLELGDSALYLCASDSGGAYNEQFFGPGTRLTVL.

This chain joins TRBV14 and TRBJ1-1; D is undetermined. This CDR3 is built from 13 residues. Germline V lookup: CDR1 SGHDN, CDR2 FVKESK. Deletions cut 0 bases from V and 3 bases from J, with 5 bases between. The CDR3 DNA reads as TGTGCCAGCAGCCAAGATCTGGACACTGAAGCTTTCTTT. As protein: CASSQDLDTEAFF.

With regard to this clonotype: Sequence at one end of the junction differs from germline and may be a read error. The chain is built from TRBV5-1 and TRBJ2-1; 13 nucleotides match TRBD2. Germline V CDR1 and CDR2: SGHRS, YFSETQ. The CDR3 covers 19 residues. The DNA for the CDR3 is TGCGCCAGCAGCACCGGACTAGCGGGGGCCCTGGTCTCCTACAATGAGCGGTACTTC. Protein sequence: CASSTGLAGALVSYNERYF.

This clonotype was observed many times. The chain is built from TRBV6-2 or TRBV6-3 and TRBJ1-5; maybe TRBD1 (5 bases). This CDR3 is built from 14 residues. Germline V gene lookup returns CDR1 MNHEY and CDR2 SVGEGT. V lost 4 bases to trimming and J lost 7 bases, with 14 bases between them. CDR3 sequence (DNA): TGTGCCAGCAGTTCCAGGGATCCGGCACAGCCCCAGCATTTT. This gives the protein CASSSRDPAQPQHF.

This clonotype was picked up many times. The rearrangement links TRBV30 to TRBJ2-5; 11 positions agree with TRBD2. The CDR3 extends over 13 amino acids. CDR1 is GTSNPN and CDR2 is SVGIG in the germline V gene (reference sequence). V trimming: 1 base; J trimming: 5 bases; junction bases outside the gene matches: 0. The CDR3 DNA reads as TGTGCCTGGAGTGCTAGCGGGGGGGAGACCCAGTACTTC. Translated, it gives CAWSASGGETQYF.